This T cell receptor (beta chain) originates from a study of cytomegalovirus exposure and HLA in healthy donors. Whole-study context: Both the 100 to 150 validation repertoires and the 600 to 700 first-cohort repertoires used the same platform, as reported by a later analysis. Study-level points and caveats: The authors listed 150 to 200 TCR beta chains as cytomegalovirus-associated.

With regard to this clone: Its antigen remains unidentified.

The ends were cut back, 3 bases at V and 7 bases at J, with 16 bases in the middle. The CDR3 is made up of 15 amino acids. Germline values: CDR1 SGDLS, CDR2 YYNGEE. TCRdb's copy holds only in-frame clones and misses some; the assay was immunoSEQ multiplex PCR. The data contain approximately 190,000 clones, 75% to 90% of them seen just once; the ten biggest clones take up under 7.5%. The material sequenced was PBMCs. The TCR originated in a young man in good health and CMV-seropositive. The chain recombines TRBV9 with TRBJ2-2; maybe TRBD2 (6 bases). The CDR3 spells CASSEEAGLNGELFF. The CDR3 DNA reads as TGTGCCAGCAGCGAGGAGGCGGGGCTCAACGGGGAGCTGTTTTTT.